A selection of T cell receptor beta chains follows, all from one sample in a study of blood T cell repertoires in COVID-19. The assay was immunoSEQ multiplex PCR, and TCRdb's table has in-frame clones only and misses some. The top ten hold approximately 1.5% of the sample, which has roughly 400,000 clones, more than 70% seen once. Input material: PBMCs or T cells enriched from blood (not recorded which). These receptors were taken from a woman aged 18-29 years who had been exposed to COVID-19. Each CDR3 is given with its conserved first and last residue. D genes are given only for firm matches. Only part of the rows carry a size: once, few, many, or a class if the clone is expanded.

>TRBJ2-1|TRBV7-8|TRBD1|NA
TGTGCCAGCAGCTCCTCCGGGACAGGGTACAATGAGCAGTTCTTC
CASSSSGTGYNEQFF
>TRBJ1-5|TRBV7-8|TRBD1|NA
TGTGCCAGCAGCCCTACAGGGGAAGATCAGCCCCAGCATTTT
CASSPTGEDQPQHF
>TRBJ2-1|TRBV5-1|TRBD2|NA
TGCGCCAGCACCCTGTTCGGACTAGCGGGAGGCAATGAGCAGTTCTTC
CASTLFGLAGGNEQFF
>TRBJ2-5|TRBV7-7|NA|NA
TGTGCTAGCAGCTTAGGTCCCTCCCAGGGGACCCAGTACTTC
CASSLGPSQGTQYF
>TRBJ2-1|TRBV3-1/TRBV3-2|NA|NA
TGTGCCAGCAGCCAGTATACTACAAACAATGAGCAGTTCTTC
CASSQYTTNNEQFF
>TRBJ1-5|TRBV19|NA|NA
TGTGCCAGTGGGGAGGGTCCGGGTCAGCCCCAGCATTTT
CASGEGPGQPQHF
>TRBJ1-2|TRBV6-2/TRBV6-3|TRBD1|NA
TGTGCCAGCAGCCTGAACAGGGGGCTCTCTGGCTACACCTTC
CASSLNRGLSGYTF
>TRBJ1-4|TRBV25-1|NA|NA
TGTGCCAGCAGTTCCCCTCGCGGAATTGAAAAACTGTTTTTT
CASSSPRGIEKLFF
>TRBJ2-2|TRBV30|NA|NA
TGTGCCTGGAGTCCCGGAGTGTGGGGCTCGAACACCGGGGAGCTGTTTTTT
CAWSPGVWGSNTGELFF
>TRBJ2-2|TRBV28|TRBD1|NA
TGTGCCAGCAGTTTTACCAGGGGGCTCCGCACCGGGGAGCTGTTTTTT
CASSFTRGLRTGELFF
>TRBJ1-2|TRBV2|NA|NA
TGTGCCAGCAAAGAACAGGGAGTGTACTATGGCTACACCTTC
CASKEQGVYYGYTF
>TRBJ1-1|TRBV9|NA|NA
TGTGCCAGCAGCGTAGAACCCACCGCGGACACTGAAGCTTTCTTT
CASSVEPTADTEAFF
>TRBJ2-7|TRBV6-2/TRBV6-3|TRBD1|once
TGTGCCAGCAGCCTCCTCGGACAGGGCGTCAACGAGCAGTACTTC
CASSLLGQGVNEQYF
>TRBJ1-3|TRBV25-1|NA|NA
TGTGCCAGCAGTGAATATCTTAAGGGGTCGTCTGGAAACACCATATATTTT
CASSEYLKGSSGNTIYF
>TRBJ2-1|TRBV27|TRBD2|NA
TGTGCCAGCAGACTTTTGCGGGAGATACCCAATGAGCAGTTCTTC
CASRLLREIPNEQFF
>TRBJ1-1|TRBV6-1|TRBD1|NA
TGTGCCAGCAGTGAAGCCGCGGGACAGGGGGCAAGGACTGAAGCTTTCTTT
CASSEAAGQGARTEAFF
>TRBJ2-7|TRBV5-1|TRBD1|NA
TGCGCCAGCAGCCGGGAACAGGGGGCCGGCGAGCAGTACTTC
CASSREQGAGEQYF
>TRBJ1-2|TRBV28|NA|NA
TGTGCCAGCAGTTTAGACATATTGGGAGCTAACTATGGCTACACCTTC
CASSLDILGANYGYTF
>TRBJ2-5|TRBV6-5|NA|NA
TGTGCCAGCAGCCCAGCTGAGGCCCAGTACTTC
CASSPAEAQYF
>TRBJ1-5|TRBV19|NA|NA
TGTGCCAGTAGTATCCTCATGGGGGGGAATCAGCCCCAGCATTTT
CASSILMGGNQPQHF
>TRBJ2-2|TRBV4-3|NA|NA
TGCGCCAGCAGCCATGGACGGGGAGGCGGGGAGCTGTTTTTT
CASSHGRGGGELFF
>TRBJ2-1|TRBV7-2|NA|NA
TGTGCCAGCAGCTTAAGGCTAGCTACTTCCTACAATGAGCAGTTCTTC
CASSLRLATSYNEQFF
>TRBJ1-6|TRBV6-1|NA|NA
TGTGCCAGCAGTGGGGGGACTGTGTCCTTGAGTTCACCCCTCCACTTT
CASSGGTVSLSSPLHF
>TRBJ1-1|TRBV10-2|NA|NA
TGCGCCAGCAGTGATTTAGGACGGGGGAACACTGAAGCTTTCTTT
CASSDLGRGNTEAFF
>TRBJ2-7|TRBV28|NA|few
TGTGCCAGCACACTCCACCCAGGTAACTACGAGCAGTACTTC
CASTLHPGNYEQYF
>TRBJ1-1|TRBV7-3|NA|few
TGTGCCAGCAGCTTGGGACAGAACACTGAAGCTTTCTTT
CASSLGQNTEAFF
>TRBJ2-7|TRBV10-2|TRBD1|once
TGCGCCAGCAGCCGACAGGGAACTCCCTACGAGCAGTACTTC
CASSRQGTPYEQYF
>TRBJ1-5|TRBV7-2|NA|NA
TGTGCCAGCAGCTTAGTTATGTGGACAGGCAATCAGCCCCAGCATTTT
CASSLVMWTGNQPQHF
>TRBJ1-5|TRBV6-6|TRBD1|NA
TGTGCCAGCAGTTGGGGACAGGCAGGGGATCAGCCCCAGCATTTT
CASSWGQAGDQPQHF
>TRBJ2-6|TRBV28|NA|NA
TGTGCCAGCAGTTCGACACTGTCCTCTGGGGCCAACGTCCTGACTTTC
CASSSTLSSGANVLTF
>TRBJ2-5|TRBV7-2|NA|NA
TGTGCCAGCAGCTTAACTTGGGGCAGCCAAGAGACCCAGTACTTC
CASSLTWGSQETQYF
>TRBJ2-1|TRBV7-6|TRBD2|NA
TGTGCCAGCAGCTTAAAGAGACTAGCGGGGGAGCAGTTCTTC
CASSLKRLAGEQFF
>TRBJ2-2|TRBV18|TRBD1|NA
TGTGCCAGCTCACGACAGGGGGCAAACACCGGGGAGCTGTTTTTT
CASSRQGANTGELFF
>TRBJ2-7|TRBV28|TRBD2|few
TGTGCCTGTAGTAGCGGGAGGTACGAGCAGTACTTC
CACSSGRYEQYF
>TRBJ1-1|TRBV20-1|NA|NA
TGCAGTGCCCAGGGTCGCACTGAAGCTTTCTTT
CSAQGRTEAFF
>TRBJ2-5|TRBV28|TRBD2|NA
TGTGCCAGCACCTTGGGGGGGATAGCGGCTAAAGAGACCCAGTACTTC
CASTLGGIAAKETQYF
>TRBJ1-4|TRBV5-1|TRBD1|NA
TGCGCCAGCAGCAAAGGGACAGGACGGAATGAAAAACTGTTTTTT
CASSKGTGRNEKLFF
>TRBJ2-2|TRBV7-2|TRBD2|NA
TGTGCCAGCAGCCCAAGTTGGCTAGCGGGGGGCAAGAACACCGGGGAGCTGTTTTTT
CASSPSWLAGGKNTGELFF
>TRBJ2-7|TRBV2|TRBD2|NA
TGTGCCAGCAGCGATCCGGGACTAGCGGGGGAAAGCTCCTACGAGCAGTACTTC
CASSDPGLAGESSYEQYF
>TRBJ2-7|TRBV28|TRBD2|once
TGTGCCAGCAGTCCGCAACTAGCGGGTAACTACGAGCAGTACTTC
CASSPQLAGNYEQYF
>TRBJ1-3|TRBV28|TRBD1|NA
TGTGCCAGCACCTCAGGGGGCTCTGGAAACACCATATATTTT
CASTSGGSGNTIYF
>TRBJ2-2|TRBV27|TRBD1|once
TGTGCCAGCAGAGGACAGGGGGGGAGCACCGGGGAGCTGTTTTTT
CASRGQGGSTGELFF
>TRBJ2-7|TRBV19|NA|NA
TGTGCCAGTAGTATTCGAGACAGGTACTACGAGCAGTACTTC
CASSIRDRYYEQYF
>TRBJ2-7|TRBV10-2|TRBD2|once
TGCGCCAGCACCCGGACTAGCGGGACCTCCTACGAGCAGTACTTC
CASTRTSGTSYEQYF
>TRBJ2-5|TRBV7-9|TRBD1|NA
TGTGCCAGCAGCTTAGGACGGACAGGGGCACAAGAGACCCAGTACTTC
CASSLGRTGAQETQYF
>TRBJ2-5|TRBV19|NA|NA
TGTGCCAGTAGTATCGGGCAGGGATCGGCCCAAGAGACCCAGTACTTC
CASSIGQGSAQETQYF
>TRBJ2-1|TRBV7-2|TRBD2|NA
TGTGCCAGCAGCCCGGGAGGGTTGAATGAGCAGTTCTTC
CASSPGGLNEQFF
>TRBJ1-1|TRBV18|TRBD1|few
TGTGCCAGCTCACCACAGACAGGGCAAGCTGAAGCTTTCTTT
CASSPQTGQAEAFF
>TRBJ2-5|TRBV3-1/TRBV3-2|TRBD2|NA
TGTGCCAGCAGCCATAAATGGGTAGCGGGGAACCAAGAGACCCAGTACTTC
CASSHKWVAGNQETQYF
>TRBJ1-5|TRBV19|NA|NA
TGTGCCAGTAGTATAAGCCAACAGGGCAATCAGCCCCAGCATTTT
CASSISQQGNQPQHF
>TRBJ2-3|TRBV7-8|NA|NA
TGTGCCAGTGAAGGGGGAGGGCCGAATACGCAGTATTTT
CASEGGGPNTQYF
>TRBJ2-4|TRBV4-3|NA|NA
TGCGCCAGCAGCCACGAAGTTGGAGACATTCAGTACTTC
CASSHEVGDIQYF
>TRBJ1-2|TRBV4-3|TRBD1|NA
TGCGCCAGCAGCCAAGATGTACAGGGGTTCTATGGCTACACCTTC
CASSQDVQGFYGYTF
>TRBJ2-7|TRBV19|TRBD2|NA
TGTGCCAGTAAGCAAGCGGGAGGGTCCTACGAGCAGTACTTC
CASKQAGGSYEQYF
>TRBJ2-2|TRBV20-1|NA|few
TGCAGACTACACACCGGGGAGCTGTTTTTT
CRLHTGELFF